This entry lists 17 T cell receptor beta chains sequenced from one sample in a study of blood T cell repertoires in COVID-19. Here immunoSEQ multiplex PCR was the method, and the copy in TCRdb shows in-frame clones only, minus some. This sample has some 200,000 clones, with about nine tenths found just once. Sequencing was done on a sample of PBMCs or T cells enriched from blood (not recorded which). The receptors were sampled from a woman aged 25 to 39 who had recovered from COVID-19.

This rearrangement joins TRBV4-1 to TRBJ2-1; the match to TRBD2 covers 9 bases. Germline V gives CDR1 MGHRA, CDR2 YSYEKL. The ends lost 4 bases at V and 6 bases at J; junction bases unmatched: 13. The CDR3 spans 17 residues. CDR3 loop: CASSRGVGLAVINEQFF. The CDR3 DNA sequence: TGCGCCAGCAGCCGGGGTGTGGGACTAGCCGTTATCAATGAGCAGTTCTTC.

This clone has a single count. The genes are TRBV7-9 and TRBJ1-2; TRBD1 agrees at 10 bases. V shed 5 bases, J shed 4 bases, and the junction held 7 bases outside the gene matches. Germline assignment: CDR1 SEHNR and CDR2 FQNEAQ (reference sequence). The CDR3 covers 15 residues. The CDR3 DNA reads as TGTGCCAGCAGCACAGGACAGGGGGAGACCTATGGCTACACCTTC. As protein: CASSTGQGETYGYTF.

V and J are TRBV3-1 (or the pseudogene TRBV3-2) and TRBJ1-6; D uncertain. The CDR3 totals 13 residues. V lost 1 base, J lost 6 bases, and 4 bases lay in between. Per germline, CDR1 LGHDT and CDR2 YNNKEL (reference sequence). The CDR3 sequence is CASSQGLNSPLHF. In DNA, the CDR3 is TGTGCCAGCAGCCAAGGACTTAATTCACCCCTCCACTTT.

The chain joins TRBV4-2 to TRBJ2-7; 14 bases map to TRBD2. The CDR3 sequence is 18 residues long. Germline assignment: CDR1 LGHNA and CDR2 YNFKEQ. V was pared by 1 base and J by 4 bases, with 9 bases of the junction left unmatched. The CDR3 sequence: CASSQATSGRALGYEQYF. CDR3 nucleotides: TGTGCCAGCAGCCAAGCGACTAGCGGGAGGGCCCTCGGGTACGAGCAGTACTTC.

This chain joins TRBV4-1 and TRBJ1-2; unclear D gene. The CDR3 runs 16 residues. Trimming removed 1 base from V and 4 bases from J, with 16 bases in between. CDR1 and CDR2 from the germline V gene are MGHRA and YSYEKL. The CDR3 here is CASSQVSGSAGYGYTF. The CDR3 region has the DNA TGCGCCAGCAGCCAAGTCTCTGGGTCGGCGGGCTATGGCTACACCTTC.

CDR3: CASSYLAGGTNTEAFF. CDR3 bases: TGTGCCAGCAGTTACTTAGCAGGGGGCACGAACACTGAAGCTTTCTTT. The V gene is TRBV6-2 or TRBV6-3, the J gene TRBJ1-1; 8 bases align to TRBD1. CDR1 and CDR2 from the germline V gene are MNHEY and SVGEGT. This CDR3 has 16 amino acids. With V trimmed by 1 base and J by 1 base, 5 bases remained unmatched.

This clone was detected only once. The CDR3 region is CASSPGTGAVYGYTF. The CDR3, as DNA: TGTGCCAGCAGCCCAGGGACAGGGGCCGTCTATGGCTACACCTTC. The chain couples TRBV7-3 to TRBJ1-2, with TRBD1 matching over 10 bases. Germline CDR1 SGHTA, CDR2 FQGTGA. The junction had 7 bases not matched to a gene; V was cut back by 5 bases and J by 4 bases. The CDR3 is made up of 15 amino acids. Variable domain in full (rest from reference TRBV7-3 and TRBJ1-2): GAGVSQTPSNKVTEKGKYVELRCDPISGHTALYWYRQSLGQGPEFLIYFQGTGAADDSGLPNDRFFAVRPEGSVSTLKIQRTERGDSAVYLCASSPGTGAVYGYTFGSGTRLTVV.

The rearrangement uses TRBV7-3 and TRBJ2-2, with TRBD2 identical over 11 bases. This CDR3 has 17 amino acids. The junction had 9 bases not matched to a gene; V was cut back by 5 bases and J by 4 bases. The germline CDR1 and CDR2 sequences are SGHTA and FQGTGA. The CDR3 region is CASSRWMTSGVTGELFF. The CDR3 DNA follows: TGTGCCAGCAGCCGATGGATGACTAGCGGGGTCACCGGGGAGCTGTTTTTT.

The rearrangement uses TRBV18 and TRBJ1-5; no reliable D call. V gave up 2 bases and J gave up 1 base, with 15 bases separating them. The CDR3 loop spans 17 amino acids. Germline V CDR1 and CDR2: KGHSH, LQKENI. In nucleotides, the CDR3 is TGTGCCAGCTCACCAGAGGAGGGTTCACCGAGCAATCAGCCCCAGCATTTT. Amino acid sequence: CASSPEEGSPSNQPQHF.

The chain uses TRBV4-1 and TRBJ2-1, with TRBD2 matching over 14 bases. Germline CDR1 MGHRA, CDR2 YSYEKL. With V trimmed by 3 bases and J by 3 bases, 4 bases remained unmatched. The CDR3 contains 17 residues. For the CDR3, the DNA is TGCGCCAGCAGCCACACCGGACTAGCGGGGGGCTACAATGAGCAGTTCTTC. Translated, it gives CASSHTGLAGGYNEQFF.

This clone was recorded a few times. This chain joins TRBV29-1 and TRBJ2-7; TRBD1 aligns across 8 bases. The CDR3 contains 12 residues. Germline assignment: CDR1 SQVTM and CDR2 ANQGSEA. The V segment lost 7 bases and the J segment 5 bases; nucleotides outside the gene matches: 7. Here the CDR3 reads CSATGDGDEQYF. The CDR3 DNA reads TGCAGCGCGACAGGGGACGGCGACGAGCAGTACTTC.

CDR3 residues: CASSQEANSGAFF. In DNA, the CDR3 is TGTGCCAGCAGTCAGGAGGCTAACTCCGGAGCTTTCTTT. The chain is built from TRBV12-3 or TRBV12-4 and TRBJ1-1; no firm D call. The CDR3 sequence is 13 residues long. V lost 5 bases to trimming and J lost 10 bases, with 17 bases between them.

This chain uses TRBV11-3 with TRBJ2-2, with 7 bases fitting TRBD2. J gave up 1 base and V 4 bases, and 3 bases lay outside the gene matches. CDR3 length equals 15 residues. Germline V gene sequence: CDR1 SGHNT, CDR2 YENEEA. CDR3 nucleotides: TGTGCCAGCAGCTGGAGCGGGATGAACACCGGGGAGCTGTTTTTT. Its translation: CASSWSGMNTGELFF. The whole variable domain, remainder taken from reference TRBV11-3 and TRBJ2-2, is EAGVVQSPRYKIIEKKQPVAFWCNPISGHNTLYWYLQNLGQGPELLIRYENEEAVDDSQLPKDRFSAERLKGVDSTLKIQPAELGDSAVYLCASSWSGMNTGELFFGEGSRLTVL.

The J gene is TRBJ1-5, the V gene TRBV3-1 (or the pseudogene TRBV3-2); weak D call: TRBD1 (5 bases). The CDR3 consists of 20 residues. Germline lookup yields CDR1 LGHDT and CDR2 YNNKEL (reference sequence). Trimming removed 4 bases at V and 0 bases at J, with 25 bases between. DNA for the CDR3: TGTGCCAGCAGCCCGGGGATGGAAGGGACTGGGGTATATAGCAATCAGCCCCAGCATTTT. Encoded protein: CASSPGMEGTGVYSNQPQHF.

The chain joins TRBV24-1 to TRBJ2-3, with D uncertain. Looked up from germline, CDR1 is KGHDR and CDR2 is SFDVKD. With 1 base removed from V and 1 base from J, the gap between germline ends came to 5 bases. This CDR3 is 14 amino acids long. Written as DNA, the CDR3 is TGTGCCACCAGTGATTTTCGGGGCACAGATACGCAGTATTTT. Its translation: CATSDFRGTDTQYF.

The chain recombines TRBV19 with TRBJ1-1; D gene uncertain. Germline CDR1 LNHDA, CDR2 SQIVND (reference sequence). The CDR3 sequence is 13 residues long. V lost 5 bases, J lost 0 bases, and 7 bases lay in between. The CDR3 protein is CASSVEMNTEAFF. CDR3 DNA: TGTGCCAGTAGTGTTGAGATGAACACTGAAGCTTTCTTT.

The chain couples TRBV6-5 to TRBJ1-5, with D tentatively TRBD1 (5 bases). In germline, CDR1 is MNHEY, CDR2 SVGAGI. The CDR3 runs 13 residues. V was pared by 10 bases and J by 5 bases, with 15 bases between. As DNA, the CDR3 is TGTGCCACCTCGGGGGAGTGGCATCAGCCCCAGCATTTT. This translates into CATSGEWHQPQHF.